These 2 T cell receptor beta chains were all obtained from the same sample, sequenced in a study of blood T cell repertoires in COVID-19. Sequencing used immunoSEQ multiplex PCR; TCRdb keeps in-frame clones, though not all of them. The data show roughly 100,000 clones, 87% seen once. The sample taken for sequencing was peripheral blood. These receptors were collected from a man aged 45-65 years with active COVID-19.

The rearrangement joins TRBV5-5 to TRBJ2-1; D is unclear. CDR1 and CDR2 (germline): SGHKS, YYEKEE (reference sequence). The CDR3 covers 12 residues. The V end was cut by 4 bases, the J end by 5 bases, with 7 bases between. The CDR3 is CASSPHNNEQFF. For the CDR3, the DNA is TGTGCCAGCAGCCCACACAACAATGAGCAGTTCTTC. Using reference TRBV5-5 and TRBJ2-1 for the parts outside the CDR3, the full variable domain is DAGVTQSPTHLIKTRGQQVTLRCSPISGHKSVSWYQQVLGQGPQFIFQYYEKEERGRGNFPDRFSARQFPNYSSELNVNALLLGDSALYLCASSPHNNEQFFGPGTRLTVL.

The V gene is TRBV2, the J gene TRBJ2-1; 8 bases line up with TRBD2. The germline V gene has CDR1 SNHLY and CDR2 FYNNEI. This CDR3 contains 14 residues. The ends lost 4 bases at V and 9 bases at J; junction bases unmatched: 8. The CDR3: CASSGLRGAGEQFF. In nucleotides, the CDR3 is TGTGCCAGCAGTGGGTTGCGGGGGGCGGGTGAGCAGTTCTTC.